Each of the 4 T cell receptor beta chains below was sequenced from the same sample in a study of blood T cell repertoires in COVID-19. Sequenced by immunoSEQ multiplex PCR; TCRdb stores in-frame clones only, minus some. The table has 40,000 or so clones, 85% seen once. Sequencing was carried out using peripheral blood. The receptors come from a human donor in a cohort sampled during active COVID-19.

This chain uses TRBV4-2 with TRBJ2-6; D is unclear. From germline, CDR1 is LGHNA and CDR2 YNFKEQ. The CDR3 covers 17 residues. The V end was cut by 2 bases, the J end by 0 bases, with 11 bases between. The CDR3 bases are TGTGCCAGCAGCCAATTCGCCGACTTCTCTGGGGCCAACGTCCTGACTTTC. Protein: CASSQFADFSGANVLTF.

This CDR3 reads CASSITGGAYEQYF. CDR3 DNA: TGTGCCAGCAGTATCACAGGGGGGGCCTACGAGCAGTACTTC. J is TRBJ2-7 and V is TRBV27; maybe TRBD1 (8 bases). V was pared by 5 bases and J by 2 bases, with 13 bases between. The CDR3 consists of 14 residues. Germline lookup yields CDR1 MNHEY and CDR2 SMNVEV (reference sequence).

The CDR3 is CASSLAASGTDTQYF. In DNA form, the CDR3 reads TGTGCCAGCAGCTTGGCTGCTAGCGGCACAGATACGCAGTATTTT. The J gene is TRBJ2-3, the V gene TRBV7-2, with D possibly matching TRBD2 (6 bases). Germline assignment: CDR1 SGHTA and CDR2 FQGNSA. The germline V and J ends were trimmed by 3 bases and 1 base, with 11 bases remaining between them. The CDR3 length is 15 residues.

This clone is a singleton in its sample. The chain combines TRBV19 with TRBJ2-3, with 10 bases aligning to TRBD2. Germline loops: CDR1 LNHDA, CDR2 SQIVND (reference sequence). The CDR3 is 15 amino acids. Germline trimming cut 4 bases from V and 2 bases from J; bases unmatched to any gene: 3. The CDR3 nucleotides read TGTGCCAGTAGTAGGCTAGCGGGAGTCACAGATACGCAGTATTTT. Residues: CASSRLAGVTDTQYF.